This T cell receptor beta chain came from a study of T cells in Graves' hyperthyroidism and ophthalmopathy. TCR beta CDR3 region amplification was performed from RNA transcripts. First-round RT-PCR targeting the TCR CDR3 was performed with the HTBI primer set. TCRdb re-called the multiplex PCR reads through MiXCR, storing one row per CDR3 protein. The data contain about 600,000 distinct CDR3 sequences, approximately 15% of them singletons. Germline lookup yields CDR1 DFQATT and CDR2 SNEGSKA (reference sequence). CDR3 size: 15 residues. J was trimmed by 3 bases and V by 5 bases; bases with no gene match: 10. Diagnoses were established using clinical symptoms, serum thyroxine and TRAb, thyroid ultrasound and orbital computed tomography.

The chain combines TRBV20-1 with TRBJ1-1, with 9 nucleotides matching TRBD1. This TCR came from a woman aged 18-29 years with Graves' ophthalmopathy. The sample taken for sequencing was blood. The DNA for the CDR3 is TGCAGTGCTGGGGGTGGGACAGGGCTGCACACTGAAGCTTTCTTT. Its translation: CSAGGGTGLHTEAFF.